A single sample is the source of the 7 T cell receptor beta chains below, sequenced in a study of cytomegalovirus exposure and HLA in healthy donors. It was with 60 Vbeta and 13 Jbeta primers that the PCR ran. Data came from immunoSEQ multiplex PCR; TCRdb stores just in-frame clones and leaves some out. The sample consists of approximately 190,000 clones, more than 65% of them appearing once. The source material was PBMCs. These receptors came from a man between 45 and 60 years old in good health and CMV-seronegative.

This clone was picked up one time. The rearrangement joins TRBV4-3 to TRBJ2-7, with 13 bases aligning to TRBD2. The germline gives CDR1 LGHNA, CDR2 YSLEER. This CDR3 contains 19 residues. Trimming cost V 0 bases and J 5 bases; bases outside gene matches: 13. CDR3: CASSQDFGTSGVRGHEQYF. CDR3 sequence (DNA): TGCGCCAGCAGCCAAGATTTCGGGACTAGCGGGGTCCGGGGCCACGAGCAGTACTTC.

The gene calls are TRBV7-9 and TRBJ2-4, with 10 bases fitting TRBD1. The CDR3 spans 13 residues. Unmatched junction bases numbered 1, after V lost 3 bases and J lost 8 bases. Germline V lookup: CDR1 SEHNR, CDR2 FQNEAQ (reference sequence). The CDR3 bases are TGTGCCAGCAGCTTGGACAGGGGGGACATTCAGTACTTC. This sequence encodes CASSLDRGDIQYF.

CDR3 DNA: TGCAGCGTTGCAAGGGGCGGGGAGCTGTTTTTT. Its protein is CSVARGGELFF. V gene TRBV29-1 combines with J gene TRBJ2-2; TRBD1 is a possible D gene (5 bases). Germline CDR1 is SQVTM and CDR2 is ANQGSEA. The CDR3 length is 11 residues. With 4 bases removed from V and 7 bases from J, the gap between germline ends came to 7 bases.

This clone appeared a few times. Here the CDR3 reads CASSTGFGELFF. The CDR3 nucleotides read TGTGCCAGCAGCACAGGGTTCGGGGAGCTGTTTTTT. The chain employs TRBV2 and TRBJ2-2, with a tentative D call TRBD1 (6 bases). Germline V gene sequence: CDR1 SNHLY, CDR2 FYNNEI. V was clipped by 6 bases and J by 7 bases, with 9 bases between them. The CDR3 runs 12 residues.

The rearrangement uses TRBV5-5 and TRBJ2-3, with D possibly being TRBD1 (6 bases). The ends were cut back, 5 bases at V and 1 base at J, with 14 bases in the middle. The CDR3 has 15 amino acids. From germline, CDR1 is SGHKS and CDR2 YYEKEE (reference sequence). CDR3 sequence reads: CASSGGGRGTDTQYF. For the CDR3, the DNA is TGTGCCAGCAGTGGGGGCGGCAGGGGCACAGATACGCAGTATTTT.

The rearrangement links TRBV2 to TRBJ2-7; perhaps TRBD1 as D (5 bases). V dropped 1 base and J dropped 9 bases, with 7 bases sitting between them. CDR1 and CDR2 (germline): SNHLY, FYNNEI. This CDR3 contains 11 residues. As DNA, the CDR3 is TGTGCCAGCAGTGAAGGGGGCAGGCAGTACTTC. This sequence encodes CASSEGGRQYF. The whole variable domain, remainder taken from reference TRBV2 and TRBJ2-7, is EPEVTQTPSHQVTQMGQEVILRCVPISNHLYFYWYRQILGQKVEFLVSFYNNEISEKSEIFDDQFSVERPDGSNFTLKIRSTKLEDSAMYFCASSEGGRQYFGPGTRLTVT.

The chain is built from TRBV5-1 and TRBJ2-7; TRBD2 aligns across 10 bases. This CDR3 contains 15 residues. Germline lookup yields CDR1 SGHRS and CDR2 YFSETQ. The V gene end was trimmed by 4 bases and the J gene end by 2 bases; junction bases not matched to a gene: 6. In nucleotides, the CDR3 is TGCGCCAGCAGCATTACTAGCGGGGCAACCTACGAGCAGTACTTC. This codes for CASSITSGATYEQYF. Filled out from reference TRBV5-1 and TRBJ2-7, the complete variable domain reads KAGVTQTPRYLIKTRGQQVTLSCSPISGHRSVSWYQQTPGQGLQFLFEYFSETQRNKGNFPGRFSGRQFSNSRSEMNVSTLELGDSALYLCASSITSGATYEQYFGPGTRLTVT.